These T cell receptor beta chains were read from a single sample in a study of blood T cells in healthy people across ages. TCRdb independently ran MiXCR on the 5' RACE reads; one entry per CDR3 protein. The sample includes under 2,000,000 distinct CDR3 sequences, 49% seen only once; the top ten take around 2.1%. The source material was blood. All receptors come from a woman in her thirties or forties in good health. Each CDR3 is given without its conserved first and last residue. The D gene is left open where the match is weak.

TRBV14	TRBJ1-6	NA	ASSQVGKSPLH
TRBV20-1	TRBJ2-1	NA	SAYRVSYSYNEQF
TRBV20-1	TRBJ2-1	NA	SAEVTRTNEQF
TRBV6-1	TRBJ1-4	NA	ASSGGSGTTNEKLF
TRBV7-2	TRBJ2-5	NA	ASSLAPLGAETPQETQY
TRBV5-1	TRBJ2-1	NA	ASSLGSVAVSSYNEQF
TRBV9	TRBJ1-4	NA	ASSVSVGGANEKLF
TRBV3-1	TRBJ2-1	NA	ASSQDRHEQF
TRBV7-3	TRBJ2-3	NA	ASSFLESRVADTQY
TRBV27	TRBJ2-5	NA	VAAGRVGETQY
TRBV5-1	TRBJ2-5	NA	ASSLDVRQETQY
TRBV6-2/TRBV6-3	TRBJ1-5	TRBD1	ASSYYGTGVNQPQH
TRBV20-1	TRBJ1-1	NA	SASSLGAAEAF
TRBV7-3	TRBJ2-4	NA	ASSLGRGDRNIQY
TRBV7-8	TRBJ2-5	TRBD2	ASSSSGGRSETQY
TRBV4-3	TRBJ1-2	NA	ASSYDRLNYGYT
TRBV3-1	TRBJ1-2	NA	ASSPGVFYGYT
TRBV12-3/TRBV12-4	TRBJ1-6	NA	ASSLAGGNSLLH
TRBV5-1	TRBJ2-7	NA	ASSQDEGQQY
TRBV27	TRBJ2-3	NA	ASSFNRNTDTQY
TRBV29-1	TRBJ2-1	NA	SVEKNRDYNEQF
TRBV12-3/TRBV12-4	TRBJ2-7	TRBD1	ASRKRTGDLGEQY
TRBV20-1	NA	TRBD1	SDRAGDRGPYEQY
TRBV6-2/TRBV6-3	TRBJ2-3	TRBD2	ASSYSGAGVTDTQY
TRBV6-1	TRBJ1-5	NA	AGSEGPRPSQPQH
TRBV28	TRBJ2-3	NA	ASSFAHYKLTDTQY
TRBV5-1	TRBJ2-7	NA	ASSPSDLGEQY
TRBV5-1	TRBJ1-2	NA	ASSLAGFSNYGYT
TRBV7-2	TRBJ1-4	TRBD1	ASSSDRSGELF
TRBV27	TRBJ2-1	TRBD1	ASKDRGVYNEQF
TRBV29-1	TRBJ1-2	NA	SVNRANYGYT
TRBV24-1	TRBJ2-2	TRBD1	ATSDLGAGTGSTGELF
TRBV6-5	TRBJ2-3	NA	ASSYSNTGSRSTDTQY
TRBV5-5	TRBJ2-1	NA	ASTVAQAYYNEQF
TRBV18	TRBJ2-6	NA	ASSTDRTSGANVLT
TRBV4-3	TRBJ2-7	NA	ASSQLPGQSYEQY
TRBV5-6	TRBJ2-2	TRBD2	ASSSQTSGSAGELF
TRBV7-2	TRBJ2-5	NA	ASSPAFNQETQY
TRBV27	TRBJ2-5	NA	ASGQGGTTQETQY
TRBV5-1	TRBJ2-1	TRBD2	ASSSGGSPYNEQF
TRBV9	TRBJ2-7	NA	ASSVEGFPYEQY
TRBV6-2/TRBV6-3	TRBJ1-1	NA	TSSYGPEAF
TRBV21-1	TRBJ2-7	NA	ASSKIPQSSYEQY
TRBV7-8	TRBJ2-7	NA	ASSPTTGDSYEQY